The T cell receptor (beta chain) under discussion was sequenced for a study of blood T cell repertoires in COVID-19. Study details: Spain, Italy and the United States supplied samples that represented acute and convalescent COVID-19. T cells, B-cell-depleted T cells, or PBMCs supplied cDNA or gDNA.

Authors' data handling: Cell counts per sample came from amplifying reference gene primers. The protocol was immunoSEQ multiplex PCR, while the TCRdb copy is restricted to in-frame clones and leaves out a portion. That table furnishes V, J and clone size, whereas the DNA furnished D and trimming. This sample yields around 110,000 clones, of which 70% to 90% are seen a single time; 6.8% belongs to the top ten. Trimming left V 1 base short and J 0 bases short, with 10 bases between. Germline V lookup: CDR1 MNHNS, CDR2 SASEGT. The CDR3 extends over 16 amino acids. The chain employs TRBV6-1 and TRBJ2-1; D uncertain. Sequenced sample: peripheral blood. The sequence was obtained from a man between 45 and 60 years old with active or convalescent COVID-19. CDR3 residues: CASSEVRFSSYNEQFF. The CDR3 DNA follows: TGTGCCAGCAGTGAAGTAAGATTTAGCTCCTACAATGAGCAGTTCTTC.